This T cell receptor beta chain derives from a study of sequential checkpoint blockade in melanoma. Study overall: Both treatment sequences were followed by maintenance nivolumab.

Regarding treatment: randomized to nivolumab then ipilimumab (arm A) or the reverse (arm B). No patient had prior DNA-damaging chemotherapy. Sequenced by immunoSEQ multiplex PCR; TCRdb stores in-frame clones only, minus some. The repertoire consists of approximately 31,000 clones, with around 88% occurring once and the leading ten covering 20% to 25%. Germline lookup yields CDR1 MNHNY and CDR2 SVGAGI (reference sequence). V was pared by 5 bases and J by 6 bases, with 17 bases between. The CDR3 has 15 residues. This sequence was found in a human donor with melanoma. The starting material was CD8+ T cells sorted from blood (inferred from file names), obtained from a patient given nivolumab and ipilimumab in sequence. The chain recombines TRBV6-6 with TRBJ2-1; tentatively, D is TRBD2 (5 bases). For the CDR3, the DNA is TGTGCCAGCAGTGGCCGGGATGTAGTTATCAATGAGCAGTTCTTC. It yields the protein CASSGRDVVINEQFF.